The sequence of this T cell receptor beta chain was determined in a study of blood T cells in healthy people across ages. About the research overall: With template switching, about one barcoded beta molecule was captured per two T cells. Study results and caveats: Unsorted PBMCs prevented conclusive naive versus antigen-experienced comparison.

Next came a second PCR, run for 7 to 11 cycles, which used a sample-barcoded 5' primer along with a J-beta primer mix. One entry per CDR3 protein results from TCRdb running MiXCR on the 5' RACE reads. The table records approximately 1.5 million distinct CDR3 sequences, around 35% of them present only once. Only a few counts were recorded for this clonotype. The target antigen is unknown. Total RNA, at least 5 micrograms per sample, was extracted from PBMCs. Trimming removed 0 bases from V and 6 bases from J, with 9 bases in between. CDR1 is SGHRS, CDR2 YFSETQ, per germline. The CDR3 has 13 amino acids.

The TCR comes from a woman in her thirties in good health. This chain joins TRBV5-1 and TRBJ1-1; D not resolved. Sequencing input: blood. The CDR3 loop reads CASSLDPDAEAFF. CDR3 sequence (DNA): TGCGCCAGCAGCTTGGACCCGGACGCTGAAGCTTTCTTT.